The rows below give T cell receptor beta chains drawn from one sample of a study of shared clonotypes between healthy human individuals. Generated by immunoSEQ multiplex PCR, the TCRdb table keeps only in-frame clones and is missing some. The sample records roughly 2 million clones, almost 96% being singletons. Sample: naive CD4+ T cells sorted from blood. The source of these receptors is a man between 18 and 29 years old in good health. CDR3s include the opening cysteine and the closing phenylalanine or tryptophan. The D gene is left open where the match is weak. Clone size appears in some rows only: once, few, many, or a class for an expanded clone.

>TRBV5-1|.|.|TRBJ1-1
TGCGCCAGCGGGACGGGGGGCAACACTGAAGCTTTCTTT
CASGTGGNTEAFF
>TRBV6-1|.|.|TRBJ2-1
TGTGCCAGCAGTGGGGACGGTGTTCGATACAATGAGCAGTTCTTC
CASSGDGVRYNEQFF
>TRBV5-1|.|.|TRBJ2-7
TGCGCCAGCAGGGCCAACCCGGCCACCTACGAGCAGTACTTC
CASRANPATYEQYF
>TRBV7-2|.|.|TRBJ2-3
TGTGCCAGCAGCTTACTGGAGGGGGGGCAGTATTTT
CASSLLEGGQYF
>TRBV6-5|.|once|TRBJ2-7
TGTGCCAGCCGACCCGGGGGTTCCTACGAGCAGTACTTC
CASRPGGSYEQYF
>TRBV30|.|.|TRBJ1-2
TGTGCCTGGAGGAAGTATGGCTACACCTTC
CAWRKYGYTF
>TRBV27|.|.|TRBJ1-1
TGTGCCAGCAGTTCAGGGGTGACTGAAGCTTTCTTT
CASSSGVTEAFF
>TRBV28|.|.|TRBJ2-5
TGTGCCAGCAGTACCGGGACCCTTGGGGGGACCCAGTACTTC
CASSTGTLGGTQYF
>TRBV5-3|.|.|TRBJ1-2
TGTGCCAGAAGCTTGGGCAGATATGGCTACACCTTC
CARSLGRYGYTF
>TRBV5-4|.|.|TRBJ2-5
TGTGCCAGCACTTATCCCGGGACTCCCCGGGGGACCCAGTACTTC
CASTYPGTPRGTQYF
>TRBV11-2|TRBD1|.|TRBJ2-3
TGTGCCAGCAGCCATGACTCGGTCCCGGGACAGGCAGATACGCAGTATTTT
CASSHDSVPGQADTQYF
>TRBV14|TRBD2|.|TRBJ2-5
TGTGCCAGCAGCTTACTAGCGGGGTACCAAGAGACCCAGTACTTC
CASSLLAGYQETQYF
>TRBV6-1|TRBD1|.|TRBJ1-5
TGTGCCAGCAGTGAATGGGGGGCCTACAGGGGTGCCAATCAGCCCCAGCATTTT
CASSEWGAYRGANQPQHF
>TRBV29-1|.|.|TRBJ2-5
TGCAGCGTCCCTGACTGGGGCCAAGAGACCCAGTACTTC
CSVPDWGQETQYF
>TRBV10-3|.|.|TRBJ1-3
TGTGCCATCAGTGAAAATGAGGCGCTGGGAAACACCATATATTTT
CAISENEALGNTIYF
>TRBV18|TRBD1|.|TRBJ1-2
TGTGCCAGCTCACCGAGGACAGGCTCGCCGACCATAGCTCATAACTATGGCTACACCTTC
CASSPRTGSPTIAHNYGYTF
>TRBV4-3|.|.|TRBJ1-5
TGCGCCAGCAGCCAAGATCCCCGACAGCCCCAGCATTTT
CASSQDPRQPQHF
>TRBV5-1|.|.|TRBJ1-1
TGCGCCAGCAGCTCCCGGGACGGTGAAGCTTTCTTT
CASSSRDGEAFF
>TRBV13|.|.|TRBJ2-1
TGTGCCAGCAGCGCCGTGGGTCCCTCCTACAATGAGCAGTTCTTC
CASSAVGPSYNEQFF
>TRBV5-1|TRBD1|.|TRBJ1-1
TGCGCCAGCAGCTTGGGCCCCCGACAGGGCAGTTACACTGAAGCTTTCTTT
CASSLGPRQGSYTEAFF
>TRBV6-1|.|once|TRBJ2-7
TGTGCCAGCAGTGAAGCGTGGGAGCAGTACTTC
CASSEAWEQYF
>TRBV30|.|.|TRBJ1-2
TGTGCCTGGAGTGAGGGCTATGGCTACACCTTC
CAWSEGYGYTF
>TRBV5-5|TRBD1|.|TRBJ1-6
TGTGCCAGCTCCAATGAGGGACAGGGGGCTAATTCACCCCTCCACTTT
CASSNEGQGANSPLHF
>TRBV21-1|.|.|TRBJ2-2
TGTGCCAGCAGCAAAAAGGGGGCCCACGGAGGATACACCGGGGAGCTGTTTTTT
CASSKKGAHGGYTGELFF
>TRBV5-4|.|.|TRBJ2-3
TGTGCCAGCAGCTTGGCGGGAATGGATACGCAGTATTTT
CASSLAGMDTQYF
>TRBV7-9|.|.|TRBJ2-5
TGTGCCAGCAGCCGACTAGAGACCCAGTACTTC
CASSRLETQYF
>TRBV10-3|TRBD1|.|TRBJ1-1
TGTGCCATCAGTGAACTCCGGGACAGAACTGAAGCTTTCTTT
CAISELRDRTEAFF
>TRBV7-2|.|.|TRBJ1-2
TGTGCCAGCAGCTTAGGGGAGAGGGCAGGGGATGGCTACACCTTC
CASSLGERAGDGYTF
>TRBV5-6|.|.|TRBJ1-4
TGTGCCAGCAGCTCCGGTCGGGGGCATAATGAAAAACTGTTTTTT
CASSSGRGHNEKLFF
>TRBV19|TRBD2|.|TRBJ2-3
TGTGCCAGTAGTACCCGGGAGGACAGCACAGATACGCAGTATTTT
CASSTREDSTDTQYF
>TRBV7-9|.|.|TRBJ2-5
TGTGCCAGCAGCTTAGGGGTGTCTCAAGAGACCCAGTACTTC
CASSLGVSQETQYF
>TRBV28|.|.|TRBJ2-5
TGTGCCAGCACCATACCTCGGACGAAGGGTTTAACTAGAGGCCAGACCCAGTACTTC
CASTIPRTKGLTRGQTQYF
>TRBV5-1|TRBD2|.|TRBJ2-1
TGCGCCAGCAGCTATAGCGGGGGGGCCGAGAATGAGCAGTTCTTC
CASSYSGGAENEQFF
>TRBV15|.|.|TRBJ1-5
TGTGCCACCAACCCAGGGTTTAATCAGCCCCAGCATTTT
CATNPGFNQPQHF
>TRBV6-5|.|.|TRBJ1-1
TGTGCCAGCAGTTCTGACAGTCCCACCGAGTGGACTGAAGCTTTCTTT
CASSSDSPTEWTEAFF
>TRBV28|.|.|TRBJ2-2
TGTGCCTGCCAGAGAGGGAACACCGGGGAGCTGTTTTTT
CACQRGNTGELFF
>TRBV28|.|.|TRBJ1-5
TGTGCCAGCAGTTTAGGGGGAGGGACCCAGCATTTT
CASSLGGGTQHF